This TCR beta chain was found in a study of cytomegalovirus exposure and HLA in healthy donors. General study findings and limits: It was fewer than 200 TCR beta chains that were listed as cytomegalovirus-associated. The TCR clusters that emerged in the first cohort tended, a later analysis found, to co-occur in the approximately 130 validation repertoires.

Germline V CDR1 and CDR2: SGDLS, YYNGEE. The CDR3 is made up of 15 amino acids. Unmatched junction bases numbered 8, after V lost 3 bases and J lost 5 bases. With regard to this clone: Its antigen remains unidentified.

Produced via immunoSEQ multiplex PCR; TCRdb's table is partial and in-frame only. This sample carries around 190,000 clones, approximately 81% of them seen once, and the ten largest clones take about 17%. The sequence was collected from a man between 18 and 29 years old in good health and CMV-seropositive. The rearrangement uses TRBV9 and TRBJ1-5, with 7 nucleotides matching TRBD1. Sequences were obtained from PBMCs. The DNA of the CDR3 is TGTGCCAGCAGCGGTGGAGGGGGCGCCGATCAGCCCCAGCATTTT. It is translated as CASSGGGGADQPQHF.